The 4 T cell receptor beta chains given below trace back to one sample, sequenced in a study of cytomegalovirus exposure and HLA in healthy donors. Researchers ran the PCR with 60 Vbeta and 13 Jbeta primers. The protocol was immunoSEQ multiplex PCR, while the TCRdb copy is restricted to in-frame clones and leaves out a portion. The sample comprises around 130,000 clones, 70% to 85% of which are singletons, and approximately 1.1% rests with the top ten. What was sequenced was PBMCs. The origin of the receptors is a boy younger than 18 in good health and CMV-seronegative.

J is TRBJ2-1 and V is TRBV4-1; D uncertain. Looked up from germline, CDR1 is MGHRA and CDR2 is YSYEKL. The V end was cut by 4 bases, the J end by 6 bases, with 10 bases between. The CDR3 consists of 13 residues. For the CDR3, the DNA is TGCGCCAGCAGCCCTTACATGGTCAATGAGCAGTTCTTC. Its protein is CASSPYMVNEQFF.

V and J are TRBV20-1 and TRBJ2-1; D possibly corresponds to TRBD2 (5 bases). The CDR3 totals 10 residues. CDR1 and CDR2 (germline): DFQATT, SNEGSKA (reference sequence). CDR3 nucleotides: TGCAGCGCGACTATGGAAGAGCAGTTCTTC. This gives the protein CSATMEEQFF.

V usage is TRBV6-1 and J usage is TRBJ1-2, with TRBD1 matching 9 bases. The CDR3 is made up of 13 amino acids. With 6 bases clipped from V and 8 bases from J, the junction kept 7 bases outside the gene matches. CDR1 MNHNS and CDR2 SASEGT come from the germline V gene. CDR3 sequence reads: CASRKQGAEGYTF. The DNA of the CDR3 is TGTGCCAGCAGGAAACAGGGGGCTGAAGGCTACACCTTC.

This clone was observed a single time. The chain recombines TRBV9 with TRBJ2-3; D is perhaps TRBD2 (5 bases). With 3 bases removed from V and 6 bases from J, the gap between germline ends came to 5 bases. Germline V gene sequence: CDR1 SGDLS, CDR2 YYNGEE. This CDR3 has 11 amino acids. The CDR3 DNA sequence: TGTGCCAGCAGCGCGGGGGATACGCAGTATTTT. Translated: CASSAGDTQYF.